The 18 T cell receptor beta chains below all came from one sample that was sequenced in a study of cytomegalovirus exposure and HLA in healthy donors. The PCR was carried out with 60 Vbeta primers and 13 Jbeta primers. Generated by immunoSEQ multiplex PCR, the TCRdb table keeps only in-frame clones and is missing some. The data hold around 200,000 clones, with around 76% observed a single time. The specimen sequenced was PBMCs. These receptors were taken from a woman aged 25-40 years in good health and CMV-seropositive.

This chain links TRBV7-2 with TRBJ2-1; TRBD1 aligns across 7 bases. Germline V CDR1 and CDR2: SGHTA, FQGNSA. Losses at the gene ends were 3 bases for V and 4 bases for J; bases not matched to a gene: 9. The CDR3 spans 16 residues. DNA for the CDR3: TGTGCCAGCAGCTTTTTCCCGGGACAGAGTTACAATGAGCAGTTCTTC. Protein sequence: CASSFFPGQSYNEQFF.

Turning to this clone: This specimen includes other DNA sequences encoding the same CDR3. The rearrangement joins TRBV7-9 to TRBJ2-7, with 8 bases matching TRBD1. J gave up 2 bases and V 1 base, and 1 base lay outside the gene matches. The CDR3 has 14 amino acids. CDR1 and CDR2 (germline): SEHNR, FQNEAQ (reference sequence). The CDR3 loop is CASSLGQGTYEQYF. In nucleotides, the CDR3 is TGTGCCAGCAGCTTAGGACAGGGGACCTACGAGCAGTACTTC.

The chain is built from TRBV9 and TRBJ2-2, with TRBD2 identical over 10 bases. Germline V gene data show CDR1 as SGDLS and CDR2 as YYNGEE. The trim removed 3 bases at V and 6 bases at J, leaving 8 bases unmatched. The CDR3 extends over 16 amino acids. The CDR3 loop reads CASSAAGLAIAGELFF. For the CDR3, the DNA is TGTGCCAGCAGCGCTGCGGGACTAGCGATCGCCGGGGAGCTGTTTTTT. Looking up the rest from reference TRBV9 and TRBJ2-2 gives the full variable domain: DSGVTQTPKHLITATGQRVTLRCSPRSGDLSVYWYQQSLDQGLQFLIQYYNGEERAKGNILERFSAQQFPDLHSELNLSSLELGDSALYFCASSAAGLAIAGELFFGEGSRLTVL.

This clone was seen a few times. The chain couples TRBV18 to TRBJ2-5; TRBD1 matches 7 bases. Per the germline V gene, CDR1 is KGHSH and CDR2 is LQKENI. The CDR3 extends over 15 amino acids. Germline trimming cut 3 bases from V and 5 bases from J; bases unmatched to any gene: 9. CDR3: CASSPIPQGYETQYF. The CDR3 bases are TGTGCCAGCTCACCGATCCCACAGGGGTACGAGACCCAGTACTTC.

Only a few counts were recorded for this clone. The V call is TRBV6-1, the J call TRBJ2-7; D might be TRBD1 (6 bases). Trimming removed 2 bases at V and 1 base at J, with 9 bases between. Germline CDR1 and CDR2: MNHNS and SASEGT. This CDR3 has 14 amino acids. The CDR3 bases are TGTGCCAGCAGTGAACACAGGGCGTCCTACGAGCAGTACTTC. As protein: CASSEHRASYEQYF.

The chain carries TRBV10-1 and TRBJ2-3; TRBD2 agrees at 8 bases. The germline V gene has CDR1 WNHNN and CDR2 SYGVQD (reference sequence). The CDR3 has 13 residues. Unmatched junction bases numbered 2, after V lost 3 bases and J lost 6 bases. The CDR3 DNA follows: TGCGCCAGCAGTGAACAGCGGGGGGATACGCAGTATTTT. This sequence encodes CASSEQRGDTQYF.

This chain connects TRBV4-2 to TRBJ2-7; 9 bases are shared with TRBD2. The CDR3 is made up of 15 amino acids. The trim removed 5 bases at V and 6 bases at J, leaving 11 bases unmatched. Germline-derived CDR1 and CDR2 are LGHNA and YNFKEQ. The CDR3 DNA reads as TGTGCCAGCAGCAGTGAGGTAGCGGGAGTTCGCGAGCAGTACTTC. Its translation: CASSSEVAGVREQYF.

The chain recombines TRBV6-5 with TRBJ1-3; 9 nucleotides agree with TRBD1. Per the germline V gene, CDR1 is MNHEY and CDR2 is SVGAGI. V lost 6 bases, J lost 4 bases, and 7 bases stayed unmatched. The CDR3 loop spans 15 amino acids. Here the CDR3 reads CASRTGGSSGNTIYF. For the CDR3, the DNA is TGTGCCAGCAGGACAGGGGGGTCGAGCGGAAACACCATATATTTT.

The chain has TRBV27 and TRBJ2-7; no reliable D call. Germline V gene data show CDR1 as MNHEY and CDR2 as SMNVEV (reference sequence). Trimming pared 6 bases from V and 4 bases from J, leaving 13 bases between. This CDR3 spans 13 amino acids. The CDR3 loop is CASRVNQLYEQYF. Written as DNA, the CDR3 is TGTGCCAGCAGGGTTAATCAGTTGTACGAGCAGTACTTC.

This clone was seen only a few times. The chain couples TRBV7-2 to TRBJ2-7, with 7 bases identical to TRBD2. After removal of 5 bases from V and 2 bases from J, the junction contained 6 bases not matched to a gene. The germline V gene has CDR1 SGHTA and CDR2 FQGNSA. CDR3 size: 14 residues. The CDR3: CASSPAGLTYEQYF. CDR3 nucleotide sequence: TGTGCCAGCAGCCCTGCGGGACTAACCTACGAGCAGTACTTC.

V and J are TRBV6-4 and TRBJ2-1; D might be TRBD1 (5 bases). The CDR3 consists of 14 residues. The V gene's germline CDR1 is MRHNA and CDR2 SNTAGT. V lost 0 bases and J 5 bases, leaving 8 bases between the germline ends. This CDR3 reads CASSDSSGHNEQFF. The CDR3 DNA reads TGTGCCAGCAGTGACTCGTCAGGGCACAATGAGCAGTTCTTC.

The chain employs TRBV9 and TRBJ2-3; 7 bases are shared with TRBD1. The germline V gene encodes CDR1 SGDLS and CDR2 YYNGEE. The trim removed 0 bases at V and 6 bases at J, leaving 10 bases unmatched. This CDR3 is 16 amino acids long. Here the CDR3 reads CASSVGGRGLADTQYF. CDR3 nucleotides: TGTGCCAGCAGCGTAGGCGGCAGGGGGTTGGCGGATACGCAGTATTTT. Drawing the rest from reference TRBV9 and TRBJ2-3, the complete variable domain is DSGVTQTPKHLITATGQRVTLRCSPRSGDLSVYWYQQSLDQGLQFLIQYYNGEERAKGNILERFSAQQFPDLHSELNLSSLELGDSALYFCASSVGGRGLADTQYFGPGTRLTVL.

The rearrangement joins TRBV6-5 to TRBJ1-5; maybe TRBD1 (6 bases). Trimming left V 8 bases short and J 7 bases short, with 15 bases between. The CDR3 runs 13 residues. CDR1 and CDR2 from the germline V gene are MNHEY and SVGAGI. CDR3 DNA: TGTGCCAGCGCATCGACAGGTGCCCAGCCCCAGCATTTT. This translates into CASASTGAQPQHF.

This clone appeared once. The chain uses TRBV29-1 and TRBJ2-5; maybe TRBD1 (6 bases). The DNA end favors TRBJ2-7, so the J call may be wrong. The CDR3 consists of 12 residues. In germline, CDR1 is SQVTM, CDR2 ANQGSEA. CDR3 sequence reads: CSAEDSSYEQYF. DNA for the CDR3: TGCAGCGCCGAGGACAGCTCCTACGAGCAGTACTTC.

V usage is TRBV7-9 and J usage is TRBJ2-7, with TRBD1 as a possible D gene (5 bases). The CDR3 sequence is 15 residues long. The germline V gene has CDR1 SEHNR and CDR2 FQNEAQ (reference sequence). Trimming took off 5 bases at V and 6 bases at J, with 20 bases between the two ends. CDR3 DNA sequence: TGTGCCAGCAGCCCCCTCGGACAAGGGAAAGCCGAGCAGTACTTC. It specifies CASSPLGQGKAEQYF.

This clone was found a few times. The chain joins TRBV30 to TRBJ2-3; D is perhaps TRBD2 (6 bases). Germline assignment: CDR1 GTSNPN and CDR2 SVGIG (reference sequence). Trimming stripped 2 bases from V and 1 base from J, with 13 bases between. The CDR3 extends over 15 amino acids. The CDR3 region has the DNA TGTGCCTGGAGTTCGGGGGTTTGGCGCACAGATACGCAGTATTTT. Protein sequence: CAWSSGVWRTDTQYF.

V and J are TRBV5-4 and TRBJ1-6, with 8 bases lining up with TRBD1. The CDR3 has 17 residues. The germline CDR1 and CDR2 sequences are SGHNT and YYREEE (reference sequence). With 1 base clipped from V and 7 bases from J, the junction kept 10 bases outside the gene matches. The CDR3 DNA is TGTGCCAGCAGCTTGTCGCTACAGGGGGTAAGAAATTCACCCCTCCACTTT. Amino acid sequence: CASSLSLQGVRNSPLHF.

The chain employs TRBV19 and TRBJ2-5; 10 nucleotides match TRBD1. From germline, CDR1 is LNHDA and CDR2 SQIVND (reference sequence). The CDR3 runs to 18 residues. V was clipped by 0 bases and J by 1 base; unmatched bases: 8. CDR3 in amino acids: CASSIDLGQGRPQETQYF. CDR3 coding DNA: TGTGCCAGTAGTATAGATCTGGGACAGGGGCGTCCCCAAGAGACCCAGTACTTC.